The clone carrying this TCR beta chain occurred a few times. TCRdb re-analysed the RT-PCR reads in MiXCR, keeping a single row per CDR3 protein. Of 650,000 to 800,000 distinct CDR3 sequences in the sample, 12% to 15% were seen once. Germline CDR1 reads MNHEY; CDR2 reads SMNVEV (reference sequence). V dropped 4 bases and J dropped 4; count of bases not matched to a gene: 8. This CDR3 has 16 residues. This clonotype was obtained from a female donor in good health, serving as a healthy control. This chain uses TRBV27 with TRBJ1-4, with 8 bases identical to TRBD1. The sample taken for sequencing was memory CD4+ T cells from blood. This CDR3 is CASSSRGQGHNEKLFF. The CDR3 bases are TGTGCCAGCAGTTCCCGAGGACAGGGCCATAATGAAAAACTGTTTTTT.